This T cell receptor beta chain comes out of a study of beta chain features in type 1 diabetes. Per germline, CDR1 MDHEN and CDR2 SYDVKM. CDR3 size: 14 residues. The V and J ends lost 3 bases and 6 bases respectively, with 15 bases between them. This clone has just a few counts. The sequenced template was cDNA made from the entire isolated RNA. Using immunoSEQ multiplex PCR, the repertoire was profiled, and TCRdb retains in-frame clones only, with some absent. The sample contains just over 450,000 clones, about 30% of which appear only once. The specimen sequenced was naive CD4+ T cells from blood. The clonotype was recovered from a man aged 18 to 35 in good health. The rearrangement links TRBV28 to TRBJ2-7, with D unresolved. The chain's CDR3 is CASSFRSVGREQYF. The CDR3 nucleotides read TGTGCCAGCAGTTTCCGGAGCGTTGGGCGCGAGCAGTACTTC.